These 32 T cell receptor beta chains share one sample of origin, sequenced in a study of T-cell reconstitution after alpha-beta-depleted transplantation in children. Unique molecular identifiers were incorporated when the TCRbeta library was constructed. MiXCR was run by TCRdb on the PCR reads, yielding one entry per CDR3 protein. The repertoire holds more than 200,000 distinct CDR3 sequences, with roughly a quarter as singletons. This specimen consisted of PBMCs, mostly from graft donor cells, obtained 360 days after TCRalphabeta/CD19-depleted stem cell transplant. Receptors were obtained from a female patient aged 2-10 years who had a stem cell transplant for congenital amegakaryocytic thrombocytopenia, so the T cells may come from the graft donor.

CDR3: CASGTASGKTSTDTQYF. DNA of the CDR3: TGTGCTAGTGGTACGGCTAGCGGGAAGACTTCCACAGATACGCAGTATTTT. The V and J genes are TRBV12-5 and TRBJ2-3; 9 positions match TRBD2. V dropped 5 bases and J dropped 2; count of bases not matched to a gene: 11. The CDR3 runs to 17 residues. Germline V gene data show CDR1 as LGHNT and CDR2 as FRNRAP.

This clonotype was counted between two and nine times. The chain joins TRBV20-1 to TRBJ2-1; the D is unclear. This CDR3 comprises 11 residues. Deletions cut 5 bases from V and 7 bases from J, with 9 bases between. Germline assignment: CDR1 DFQATT and CDR2 SNEGSKA (reference sequence). The CDR3 loop reads CSAPESNEQFF. The CDR3 coding sequence is TGCAGTGCTCCCGAATCTAATGAGCAGTTCTTC.

The chain links TRBV10-2 to TRBJ2-2, with 9 bases lining up with TRBD2. The V and J ends lost 0 bases and 4 bases, in that order; junction bases with no gene match: 6. CDR1 and CDR2 from the germline V gene are WSHSY and SAAADI. The CDR3 is made up of 17 amino acids. CDR3 residues: CASSESRGGESTGELFF. The CDR3 nucleotides are TGCGCCAGCAGTGAGTCGCGGGGGGGAGAATCCACCGGGGAGCTGTTTTTT.

This clonotype has ten or more counts. J is TRBJ2-1 and V is TRBV4-1, with TRBD2 as a possible D gene (6 bases). Germline lookup yields CDR1 MGHRA and CDR2 YSYEKL. The CDR3 is made up of 14 amino acids. V was pared by 2 bases and J by 5 bases, with 10 bases between. Here the CDR3 reads CASSQRLDHNEQFF. DNA of the CDR3: TGCGCCAGCAGCCAACGACTAGACCACAATGAGCAGTTCTTC.

This clonotype turned up a few times. The chain has TRBV5-1 and TRBJ1-2; D uncertain. Deletions cut 1 base from V and 2 bases from J, with 9 bases between. Looked up from germline, CDR1 is SGHRS and CDR2 is YFSETQ. This CDR3 has 14 amino acids. The CDR3 bases are TGCGCCAGCAGCTTGTATCCACCGAACTATGGCTACACCTTC. Residues: CASSLYPPNYGYTF.

This chain links TRBV29-1 with TRBJ2-3, with D possibly matching TRBD1 (6 bases). Germline loops: CDR1 SQVTM, CDR2 ANQGSEA. The length of the CDR3 is 15 residues. V was clipped by 6 bases and J by 0 bases, with 16 bases between them. The CDR3 nucleotides are TGCAGCGTCGGCCTCCGGGACATCAGCACAGATACGCAGTATTTT. Protein: CSVGLRDISTDTQYF.

There are a few counts of this clonotype. The chain employs TRBV19 and TRBJ2-5, with 10 bases matching TRBD2. This CDR3 region has 13 residues. Germline assignment: CDR1 LNHDA and CDR2 SQIVND (reference sequence). Trimming at V came to 9 bases and at J to 3 bases, leaving 4 bases not matched to a gene. Here the CDR3 reads CASRLAGEETQYF. DNA of the CDR3: TGTGCCAGCCGCCTAGCGGGGGAAGAGACCCAGTACTTC.

This clonotype was counted only a few times. This chain connects TRBV4-1 to TRBJ2-7, with a tentative D call TRBD1 (5 bases). The V end lost 2 bases, the J end lost 2 bases, and 13 bases lay between the germline ends. The germline gives CDR1 MGHRA, CDR2 YSYEKL. The CDR3 has 15 residues. DNA for the CDR3: TGCGCCAGCAGCCAAACAGGAATGTTTACCTACGAGCAGTACTTC. It codes for CASSQTGMFTYEQYF.

The CDR3 nucleotides read TGCAGTGCTAGAGAGCTAGCAGGTTACAATGAGCAGTTCTTC. Protein product: CSARELAGYNEQFF. J is TRBJ2-1 and V is TRBV20-1; D might be TRBD2 (5 bases). This CDR3 contains 14 residues. Trimming removed 0 bases at V and 4 bases at J, with 10 bases between. CDR1 and CDR2 from the germline V gene are DFQATT and SNEGSKA (reference sequence).

This chain uses TRBV2 with TRBJ2-1; 8 bases match TRBD1. With 6 bases clipped from V and 0 bases from J, the junction kept 1 base outside the gene matches. CDR3 length: 14 amino acids. Germline assignment: CDR1 SNHLY and CDR2 FYNNEI. CDR3 nucleotide sequence: TGTGCCAGCAGGGACAGGGTCTCCTACAATGAGCAGTTCTTC. Protein sequence: CASRDRVSYNEQFF.

This clonotype was recorded at least ten times. The CDR3 reads CASSLVGGGYEQYF. The CDR3 DNA reads as TGTGCCAGCAGTTTAGTGGGAGGAGGATACGAGCAGTACTTC. The chain employs TRBV12-3 or TRBV12-4 and TRBJ2-7, with a possible D match to TRBD2 (6 bases). CDR3 size: 14 residues. The V gene lost 1 base and the J gene lost 4 bases, with 11 bases spanning the gap.

This clonotype was seen at least ten times. The rearrangement joins TRBV12-3 or TRBV12-4 to TRBJ2-1, with D tentatively TRBD2 (6 bases). V lost 1 base and J lost 8, with 6 bases in between. This CDR3 contains 12 residues. The CDR3 coding sequence is TGTGCCAGCAGTTTAGGGGGGGATGAGCAGTTCTTC. Translated, it gives CASSLGGDEQFF.

In its sample, this clonotype was seen many times. The rearrangement links TRBV12-3 or TRBV12-4 to TRBJ2-5; D uncertain. V was shortened by 1 base and J by 4 bases, with 4 bases between the two germline ends. CDR3 size: 12 residues. In nucleotides, the CDR3 is TGTGCCAGCAGTTTAGATCTAGAGACCCAGTACTTC. Amino acids: CASSLDLETQYF.

V and J are TRBV6-1 and TRBJ2-1; D may be TRBD2 (7 bases). The germline CDR1 and CDR2 sequences are MNHNS and SASEGT. V shed 7 bases and J shed 9 bases, with 19 bases lying between them. The CDR3 is 14 residues long. As DNA, the CDR3 is TGTGCCAGCAAACTCGACTTCGGGGGGCGTGAGCAGTTCTTC. Translating gives CASKLDFGGREQFF.

This clonotype was counted only a few times. The V call is TRBV25-1, the J call TRBJ2-5; 7 nucleotides agree with TRBD2. The ends lost 6 bases at V and 1 base at J; junction bases unmatched: 8. Germline V gives CDR1 MGHDK, CDR2 SYGVNS. The CDR3 has 15 residues. The CDR3 DNA follows: TGTGCCAGCAGAGAACCGGGACTAAGCCAAGAGACCCAGTACTTC. Translation gives CASREPGLSQETQYF.

This clonotype appeared a few times. The chain uses TRBV28 and TRBJ1-5; no reliable D call. This CDR3 is built from 15 residues. The germline V and J ends were trimmed by 2 bases and 0 bases, with 8 bases remaining between them. Germline V gene lookup returns CDR1 MDHEN and CDR2 SYDVKM. The CDR3 DNA reads TGTGCCAGCAGTTTACTCTGGGATAGCAATCAGCCCCAGCATTTT. Its translation: CASSLLWDSNQPQHF.

This clonotype was seen a handful of times. V and J are TRBV28 and TRBJ2-1, with 11 bases lining up with TRBD2. The CDR3 spans 17 residues. The junction had 13 bases not matched to a gene; V was cut back by 5 bases and J by 7 bases. CDR1 is MDHEN and CDR2 is SYDVKM in the germline V gene. CDR3 sequence (DNA): TGTGCCAGCAGTCCCCTAGGGTTAGCGGGAGGGCCAAATGAGCAGTTCTTC. Protein sequence: CASSPLGLAGGPNEQFF. Based on the CDR3 plus reference TRBV28 and TRBJ2-1, the full variable domain is DVKVTQSSRYLVKRTGEKVFLECVQDMDHENMFWYRQDPGLGLRLIYFSYDVKMKEKGDIPEGYSVSREKKERFSLILESASTNQTSMYLCASSPLGLAGGPNEQFFGPGTRLTVL.

The chain carries TRBV20-1 and TRBJ2-2; no firm D call. The germline gives CDR1 DFQATT, CDR2 SNEGSKA (reference sequence). V gave up 0 bases and J gave up 6 bases, with 11 bases separating them. The CDR3 totals 14 residues. The CDR3, as DNA: TGCAGTGCTAGAGATGGGGATGGCGCCGGGGAGCTGTTTTTT. Protein product: CSARDGDGAGELFF.

V gene TRBV11-2 combines with J gene TRBJ1-1, with D uncertain. CDR1 and CDR2 from the germline V gene are SGHAT and FQNNGV. The length of the CDR3 is 15 residues. Trimming removed 1 base from V and 5 bases from J, with 14 bases in between. CDR3: CASSLGRIRYTEAFF. The CDR3 nucleotides read TGTGCCAGCAGCTTAGGACGAATTAGATATACTGAAGCTTTCTTT.

This clonotype was counted many times. The CDR3 reads CASSGAGYHEQYF. CDR3 nucleotide sequence: TGTGCCAGCAGCGGGGCAGGTTACCACGAGCAGTACTTC. The chain uses TRBV7-3 and TRBJ2-7; a possible D gene is TRBD1 (5 bases). The CDR3 has 13 residues. Germline loops: CDR1 SGHTA, CDR2 FQGTGA. With 5 bases removed from V and 5 bases from J, the gap between germline ends came to 13 bases.

This clonotype was counted only a few times. The V and J genes are TRBV10-3 and TRBJ2-1, with 7 bases identical to TRBD2. This CDR3 is built from 15 residues. The germline V gene encodes CDR1 ENHRY and CDR2 SYGVKD. The J segment lost 12 bases and the V segment lost 2 bases, leaving 13 bases of the junction unmatched. CDR3 nucleotides: TGTGCCATCAGTGAGGCCGTCCGGGCTAGCGGAACGCAGTTCTTC. Its translation is CAISEAVRASGTQFF.

The chain links TRBV28 to TRBJ2-1; D is perhaps TRBD1 (6 bases). Germline CDR1 is MDHEN and CDR2 is SYDVKM. The length of the CDR3 is 15 residues. The ends were cut back, 5 bases at V and 1 base at J, with 12 bases in the middle. The DNA of the CDR3 is TGTGCCAGCAGTCCGTGGCAGGGGTCCTACAATGAGCAGTTCTTC. It translates to CASSPWQGSYNEQFF.

The J gene is TRBJ2-7, the V gene TRBV29-1; TRBD2 matches at 12 bases. Germline CDR1 is SQVTM and CDR2 is ANQGSEA. Losses at the gene ends were 5 bases for V and 0 bases for J; bases not matched to a gene: 11. CDR3 length: 17 residues. CDR3 sequence reads: CSVITPRLAGVSYEQYF. The CDR3 nucleotides are TGCAGCGTTATTACACCGCGACTAGCGGGAGTCTCCTACGAGCAGTACTTC.

The chain employs TRBV30 and TRBJ2-1; D remains unclear. CDR3 length: 13 residues. Germline CDR1 is GTSNPN and CDR2 is SVGIG (reference sequence). The ends were cut back, 6 bases at V and 0 bases at J, with 9 bases in the middle. The CDR3 nucleotides read TGTGCCTGTCCCTCGAGCTCCTACAATGAGCAGTTCTTC. Translation gives CACPSSSYNEQFF. The entire variable domain, with the rest obtained from reference TRBV30 and TRBJ2-1, is as follows: SQTIHQWPATLVQPVGSPLSLECTVEGTSNPNLYWYRQAAGRGLQLLFYSVGIGQISSEVPQNLSASRPQDRQFILSSKKLLLSDSGFYLCACPSSSYNEQFFGPGTRLTVL.

The J gene is TRBJ2-1, the V gene TRBV6-1; unclear D gene. This CDR3 contains 13 residues. V lost 7 bases to trimming and J lost 6 bases, with 13 bases between them. CDR1 is MNHNS, CDR2 SASEGT, per germline. CDR3 protein: CASNKDLPNEQFF. The CDR3 nucleotides are TGTGCCAGCAATAAAGATCTCCCCAATGAGCAGTTCTTC.

This sequence joins TRBV30 and TRBJ2-2; 9 bases are a match to TRBD2. J gave up 3 bases and V 0 bases, and 11 bases lay outside the gene matches. The germline CDR1 and CDR2 sequences are GTSNPN and SVGIG (reference sequence). The length of the CDR3 is 18 residues. The CDR3 here is CAWSVGLREGPDTGELFF. The CDR3 DNA reads as TGTGCCTGGAGTGTGGGGCTGCGGGAGGGCCCTGACACCGGGGAGCTGTTTTTT.

This rearrangement joins TRBV11-2 to TRBJ2-7; 7 nucleotides match TRBD2. The germline V gene encodes CDR1 SGHAT and CDR2 FQNNGV. Trimming at V came to 5 bases and at J to 3 bases, leaving 13 bases not matched to a gene. The CDR3 contains 16 residues. The CDR3 loop is CASSPRSRGLNYEQYF. The CDR3 DNA sequence: TGTGCCAGCAGCCCAAGGTCAAGGGGACTAAACTACGAGCAGTACTTC. Using reference TRBV11-2 and TRBJ2-7 for the parts outside the CDR3, the full variable domain is EAGVAQSPRYKIIEKRQSVAFWCNPISGHATLYWYQQILGQGPKLLIQFQNNGVVDDSQLPKDRFSAERLKGVDSTLKIQPAKLEDSAVYLCASSPRSRGLNYEQYFGPGTRLTVT.

V is TRBV4-3 and J is TRBJ1-6; D unresolved. The V and J ends lost 0 bases and 6 bases respectively, with 12 bases between them. This CDR3 region has 16 residues. Germline V CDR1 and CDR2: LGHNA, YSLEER. The CDR3 here is CASSQDIPRGNSPLHF. Written as DNA, the CDR3 is TGCGCCAGCAGCCAAGATATCCCCCGGGGTAATTCACCCCTCCACTTT.

This clonotype was observed at least ten times. V gene TRBV4-3 combines with J gene TRBJ1-4; TRBD1 might be the D (5 bases). Germline loops: CDR1 LGHNA, CDR2 YSLEER. The CDR3 sequence is 16 residues long. The V gene lost 0 bases and the J gene lost 8 bases, with 16 bases spanning the gap. The CDR3 sequence is CASSQERTYGGEKLFF. The CDR3 region has the DNA TGCGCCAGCAGCCAAGAGAGGACGTACGGGGGGGAAAAACTGTTTTTT.

The chain joins TRBV7-2 to TRBJ2-7, with D maybe TRBD2 (5 bases). Germline loops: CDR1 SGHTA, CDR2 FQGNSA. The CDR3 totals 16 residues. Trimming cost V 0 bases and J 0 bases, with 12 bases left between them. The CDR3 bases are TGTGCCAGCAGCTTAGCGCGGCGGGTCCCCTCCTACGAGCAGTACTTC. Its protein product is CASSLARRVPSYEQYF.

At least ten counts were recorded for this clonotype. This chain connects TRBV12-3 or TRBV12-4 to TRBJ2-3, with 9 bases matching TRBD2. V lost 4 bases and J lost 6; bases outside the gene matches: 5. The CDR3 runs 14 residues. The CDR3 nucleotides are TGTGCCAGCAGTTCGCGGGGGGGCCCCGATACGCAGTATTTT. Amino acids: CASSSRGGPDTQYF.

This clonotype has just a few counts. This chain links TRBV5-1 with TRBJ1-5; no clear D. CDR3 size: 18 residues. Germline-derived CDR1 and CDR2 are SGHRS and YFSETQ. With 0 bases removed from V and 0 bases from J, the gap between germline ends came to 16 bases. Here the CDR3 DNA reads TGCGCCAGCAGCTTGGATGAGATCATACTCTATAGCAATCAGCCCCAGCATTTT. Amino acid sequence: CASSLDEIILYSNQPQHF. The full variable domain, completed using reference TRBV5-1 and TRBJ1-5, is KAGVTQTPRYLIKTRGQQVTLSCSPISGHRSVSWYQQTPGQGLQFLFEYFSETQRNKGNFPGRFSGRQFSNSRSEMNVSTLELGDSALYLCASSLDEIILYSNQPQHFGDGTRLSIL.